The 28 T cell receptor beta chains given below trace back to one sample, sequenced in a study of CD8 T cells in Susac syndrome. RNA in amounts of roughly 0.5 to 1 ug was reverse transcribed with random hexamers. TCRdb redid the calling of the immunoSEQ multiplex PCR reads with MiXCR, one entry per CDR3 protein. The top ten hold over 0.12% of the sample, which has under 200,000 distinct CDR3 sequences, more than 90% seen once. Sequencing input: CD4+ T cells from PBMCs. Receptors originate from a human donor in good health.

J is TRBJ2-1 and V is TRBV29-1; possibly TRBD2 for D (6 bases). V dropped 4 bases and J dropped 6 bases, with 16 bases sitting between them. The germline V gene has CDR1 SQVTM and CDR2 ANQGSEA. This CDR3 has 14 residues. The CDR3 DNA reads TGCAGCGTTGGGTCTAGCGAGATGATCAATGAGCAGTTCTTC. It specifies CSVGSSEMINEQFF.

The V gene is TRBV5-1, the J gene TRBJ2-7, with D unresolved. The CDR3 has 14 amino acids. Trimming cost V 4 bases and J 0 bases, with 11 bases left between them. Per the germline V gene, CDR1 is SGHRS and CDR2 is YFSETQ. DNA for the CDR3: TGCGCCAGCAGCGCGCAGGAAAGCTCCTACGAGCAGTACTTC. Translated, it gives CASSAQESSYEQYF.

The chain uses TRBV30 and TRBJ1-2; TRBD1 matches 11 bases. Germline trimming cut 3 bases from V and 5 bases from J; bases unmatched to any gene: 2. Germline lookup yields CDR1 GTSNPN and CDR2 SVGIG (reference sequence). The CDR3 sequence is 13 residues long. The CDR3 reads CAWRGTGGYGYTF. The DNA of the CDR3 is TGTGCCTGGAGGGGGACAGGGGGATATGGCTACACCTTC.

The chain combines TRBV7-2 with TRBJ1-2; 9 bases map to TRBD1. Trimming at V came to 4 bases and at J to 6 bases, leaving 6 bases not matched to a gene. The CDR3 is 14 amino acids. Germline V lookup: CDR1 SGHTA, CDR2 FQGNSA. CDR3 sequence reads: CASSSRTGDNGYTF. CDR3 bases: TGTGCCAGCAGCTCGAGGACAGGGGATAATGGCTACACCTTC.

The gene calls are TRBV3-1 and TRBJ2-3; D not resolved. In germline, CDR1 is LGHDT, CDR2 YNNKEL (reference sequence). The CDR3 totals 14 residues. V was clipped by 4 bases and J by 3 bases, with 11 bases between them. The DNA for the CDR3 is TGTGCCAGCAGCCCTCGGTTTCCTACAGATACGCAGTATTTT. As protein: CASSPRFPTDTQYF.

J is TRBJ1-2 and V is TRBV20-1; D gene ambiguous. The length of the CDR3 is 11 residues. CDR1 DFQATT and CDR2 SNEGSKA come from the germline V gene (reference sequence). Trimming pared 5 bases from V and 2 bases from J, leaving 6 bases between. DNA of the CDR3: TGCAGTGCTGATCTGAACTATGGCTACACCTTC. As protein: CSADLNYGYTF.

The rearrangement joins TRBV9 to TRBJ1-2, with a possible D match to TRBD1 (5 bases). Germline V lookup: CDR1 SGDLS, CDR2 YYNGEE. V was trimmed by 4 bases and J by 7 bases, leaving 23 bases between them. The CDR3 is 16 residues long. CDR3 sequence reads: CASSPPGTQGRSGYTF. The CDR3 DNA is TGTGCCAGCAGCCCCCCCGGGACCCAAGGCCGCTCTGGCTACACCTTC. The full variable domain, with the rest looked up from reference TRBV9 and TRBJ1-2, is DSGVTQTPKHLITATGQRVTLRCSPRSGDLSVYWYQQSLDQGLQFLIQYYNGEERAKGNILERFSAQQFPDLHSELNLSSLELGDSALYFCASSPPGTQGRSGYTFGSGTRLTVV.

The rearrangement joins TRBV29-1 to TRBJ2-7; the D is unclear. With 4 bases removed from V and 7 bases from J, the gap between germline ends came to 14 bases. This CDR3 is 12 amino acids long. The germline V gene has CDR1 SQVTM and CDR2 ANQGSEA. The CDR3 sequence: CSVGLLYGEQYF. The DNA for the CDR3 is TGCAGCGTTGGCCTCCTGTATGGTGAGCAGTACTTC.

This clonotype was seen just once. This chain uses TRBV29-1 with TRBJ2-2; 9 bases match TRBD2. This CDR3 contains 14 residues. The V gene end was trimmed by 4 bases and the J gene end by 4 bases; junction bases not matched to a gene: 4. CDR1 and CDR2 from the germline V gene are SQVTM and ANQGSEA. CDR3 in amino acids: CSVVAGGLTGELFF. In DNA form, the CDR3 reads TGCAGCGTTGTTGCGGGGGGGCTCACCGGGGAGCTGTTTTTT.

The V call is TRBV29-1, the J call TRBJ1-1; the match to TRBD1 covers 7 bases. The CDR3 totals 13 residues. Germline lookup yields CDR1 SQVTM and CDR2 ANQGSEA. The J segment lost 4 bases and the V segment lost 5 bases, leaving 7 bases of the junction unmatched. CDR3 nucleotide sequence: TGCAGCGTTCGAGGGGGCTGGGGCACTGAAGCTTTCTTT. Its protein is CSVRGGWGTEAFF.

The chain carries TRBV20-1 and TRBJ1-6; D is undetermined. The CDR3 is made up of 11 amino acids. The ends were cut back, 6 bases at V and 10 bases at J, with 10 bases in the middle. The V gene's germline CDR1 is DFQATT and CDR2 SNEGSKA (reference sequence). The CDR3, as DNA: TGCAGTGCGCCACAAGGATCACCCCTCCACTTT. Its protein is CSAPQGSPLHF.

In nucleotides, the CDR3 is TGCAGTGCTAGCAGGACAGGAAAAACTGAAGCTTTCTTT. Residues: CSASRTGKTEAFF. This chain connects TRBV20-1 to TRBJ1-1, with TRBD1 identical over 7 bases. The V gene's germline CDR1 is DFQATT and CDR2 SNEGSKA (reference sequence). There are 13 residues in the CDR3. V trimming: 3 bases; J trimming: 5 bases; junction bases outside the gene matches: 6.

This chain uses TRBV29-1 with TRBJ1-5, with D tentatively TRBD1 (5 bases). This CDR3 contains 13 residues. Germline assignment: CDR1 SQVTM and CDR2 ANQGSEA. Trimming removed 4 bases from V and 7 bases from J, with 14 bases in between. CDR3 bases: TGCAGCGTTGCAGGAGGGGATGAACAGCCCCAGCATTTT. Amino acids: CSVAGGDEQPQHF.

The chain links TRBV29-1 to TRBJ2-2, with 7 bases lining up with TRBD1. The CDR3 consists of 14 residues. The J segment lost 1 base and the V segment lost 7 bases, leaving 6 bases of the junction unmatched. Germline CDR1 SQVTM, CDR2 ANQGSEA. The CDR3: CSGTGTENTGELFF. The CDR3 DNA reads TGCAGCGGTACCGGGACAGAGAACACCGGGGAGCTGTTTTTT.

The CDR3 bases are TGTGCCAGCAGCCCGAGCGGTCTGGTGGAGACCCAGTACTTC. Translation gives CASSPSGLVETQYF. The chain uses TRBV7-2 and TRBJ2-5; D perhaps matches TRBD2 (5 bases). The CDR3 is made up of 14 amino acids. V lost 5 bases and J 5 bases, leaving 15 bases between the germline ends. Germline CDR1 reads SGHTA; CDR2 reads FQGNSA. The whole variable domain, remainder taken from reference TRBV7-2 and TRBJ2-5, is GAGVSQSPSNKVTEKGKDVELRCDPISGHTALYWYRQSLGQGLEFLIYFQGNSAPDKSGLPSDRFSAERTGGSVSTLTIQRTQQEDSAVYLCASSPSGLVETQYFGPGTRLLVL.

The CDR3 coding sequence is TGTGCCAGCAGTGAGGAGGTTAACTATGGCTACACCTTC. It specifies CASSEEVNYGYTF. The rearrangement links TRBV2 to TRBJ1-2; D unresolved. Trimming took off 3 bases at V and 1 base at J, with 6 bases between the two ends. The germline gives CDR1 SNHLY, CDR2 FYNNEI. The CDR3 is made up of 13 amino acids.

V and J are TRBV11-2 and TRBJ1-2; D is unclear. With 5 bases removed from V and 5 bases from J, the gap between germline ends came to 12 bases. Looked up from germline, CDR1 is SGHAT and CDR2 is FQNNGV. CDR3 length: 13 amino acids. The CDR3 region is CASSLTNEYGYTF. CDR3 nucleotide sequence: TGTGCCAGCAGCCTAACAAATGAATATGGCTACACCTTC.

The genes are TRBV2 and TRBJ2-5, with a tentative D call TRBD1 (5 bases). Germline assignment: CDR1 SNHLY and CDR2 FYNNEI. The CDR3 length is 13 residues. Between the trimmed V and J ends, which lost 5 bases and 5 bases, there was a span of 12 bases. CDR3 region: CASSKDILETQYF. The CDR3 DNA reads TGTGCCAGCAGTAAGGACATTTTGGAGACCCAGTACTTC.

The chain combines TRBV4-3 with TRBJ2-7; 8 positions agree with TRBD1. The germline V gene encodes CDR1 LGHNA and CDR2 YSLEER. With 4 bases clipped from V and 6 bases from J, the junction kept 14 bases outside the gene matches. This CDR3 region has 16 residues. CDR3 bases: TGCGCCAGCAGCCCCGGACAGGGATTTGAAGTGGTCGAGCAGTACTTC. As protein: CASSPGQGFEVVEQYF.

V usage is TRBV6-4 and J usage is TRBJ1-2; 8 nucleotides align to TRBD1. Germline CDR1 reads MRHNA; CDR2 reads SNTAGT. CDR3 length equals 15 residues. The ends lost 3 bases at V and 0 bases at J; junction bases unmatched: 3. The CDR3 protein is CASSEGTGSNYGYTF. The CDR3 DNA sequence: TGTGCCAGCAGTGAGGGGACAGGATCTAACTATGGCTACACCTTC.

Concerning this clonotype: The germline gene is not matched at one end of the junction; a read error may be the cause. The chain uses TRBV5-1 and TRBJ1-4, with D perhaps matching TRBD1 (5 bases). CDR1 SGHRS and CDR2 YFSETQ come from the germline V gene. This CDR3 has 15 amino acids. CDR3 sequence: CASSSSGTGNEKLFF. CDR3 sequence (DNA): TGCGCCAGCAGCTCCTCGGGGACGGGGAATGAGAAACTGTTTTTT.

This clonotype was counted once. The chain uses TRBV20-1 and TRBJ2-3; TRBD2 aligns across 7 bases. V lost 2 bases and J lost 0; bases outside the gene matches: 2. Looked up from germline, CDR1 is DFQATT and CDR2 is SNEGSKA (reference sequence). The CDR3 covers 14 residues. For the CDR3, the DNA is TGCAGTGCTAGACTAGCGGTTAGCACAGATACGCAGTATTTT. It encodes CSARLAVSTDTQYF.

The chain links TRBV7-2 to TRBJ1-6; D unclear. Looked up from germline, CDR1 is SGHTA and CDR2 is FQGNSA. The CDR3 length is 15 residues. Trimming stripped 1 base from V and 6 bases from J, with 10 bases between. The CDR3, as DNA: TGTGCCAGCAGCTTAGTCTCACTCGCTAATTCACCCCTCCACTTT. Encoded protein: CASSLVSLANSPLHF. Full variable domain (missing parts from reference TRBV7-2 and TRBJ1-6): GAGVSQSPSNKVTEKGKDVELRCDPISGHTALYWYRQSLGQGLEFLIYFQGNSAPDKSGLPSDRFSAERTGGSVSTLTIQRTQQEDSAVYLCASSLVSLANSPLHFGNGTRLTVT.

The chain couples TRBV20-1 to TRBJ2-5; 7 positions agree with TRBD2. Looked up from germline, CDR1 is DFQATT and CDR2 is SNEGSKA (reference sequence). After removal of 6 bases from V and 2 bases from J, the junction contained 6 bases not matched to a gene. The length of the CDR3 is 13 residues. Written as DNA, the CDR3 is TGCAGTGCCCTGCCGGGGGGACAAGAGACCCAGTACTTC. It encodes CSALPGGQETQYF.

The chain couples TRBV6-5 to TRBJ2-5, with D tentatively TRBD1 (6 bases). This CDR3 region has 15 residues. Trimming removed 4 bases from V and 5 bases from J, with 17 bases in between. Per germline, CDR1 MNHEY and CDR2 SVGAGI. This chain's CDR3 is CASSSFTGQGETQYF. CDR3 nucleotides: TGTGCCAGCAGTTCGTTCACAGGGCAAGGGGAGACCCAGTACTTC.

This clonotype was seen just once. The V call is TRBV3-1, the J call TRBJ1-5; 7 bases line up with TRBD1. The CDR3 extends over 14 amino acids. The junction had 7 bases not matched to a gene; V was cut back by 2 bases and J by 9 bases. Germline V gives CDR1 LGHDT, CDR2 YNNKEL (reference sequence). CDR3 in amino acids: CASSQSPGQPPQHF. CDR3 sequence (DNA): TGTGCCAGCAGCCAAAGTCCGGGACAGCCGCCCCAGCATTTT.

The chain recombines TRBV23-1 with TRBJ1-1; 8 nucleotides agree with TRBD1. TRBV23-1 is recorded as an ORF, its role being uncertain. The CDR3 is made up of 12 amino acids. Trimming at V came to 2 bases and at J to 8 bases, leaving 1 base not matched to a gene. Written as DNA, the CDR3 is TGCGCCAGCAGTCAAGGGGACAGGGAAGCTTTCTTT. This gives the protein CASSQGDREAFF.

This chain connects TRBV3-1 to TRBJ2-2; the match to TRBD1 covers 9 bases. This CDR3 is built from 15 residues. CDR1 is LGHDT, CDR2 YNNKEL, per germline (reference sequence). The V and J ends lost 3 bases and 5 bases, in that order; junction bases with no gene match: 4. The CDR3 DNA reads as TGTGCCAGCAGCCATGGACAGGGGCGGACCGGGGAGCTGTTTTTT. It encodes CASSHGQGRTGELFF.